This T cell receptor (beta chain) was sequenced in a study of PD-1 blockade in classical Hodgkin lymphoma. About the research overall: Patients were dosed intravenously with nivolumab at 3 mg/kg every 2 weeks.

As concerns this clone: Its antigen is as yet unknown.

Every single patient, without exception, relapsed after autologous stem cell transplantation, and brentuximab vedotin exposure varied. The study, taken as a whole, reports: Baseline diversity in complete responders resembled that of newly diagnosed patients. By C4D1 there was a significant rise in CD4+ TCR diversity but not in CD8+ TCR diversity. Excluded were patients who started nivolumab under 1 year after ASCT, a group that had lower diversity.

Produced via immunoSEQ multiplex PCR; TCRdb's table is partial and in-frame only. This table holds 20,000 to 30,000 clones, more than 65% found once. Germline V gives CDR1 SGHTA, CDR2 FQGNSA. This CDR3 has 15 amino acids. The ends were cut back, 5 bases at V and 0 bases at J, with 13 bases in the middle. This sequence was found in a human donor with classical Hodgkin lymphoma. The starting material was peripheral blood mononuclear cells (PBMCs), obtained at baseline. The V call is TRBV7-2, the J call TRBJ1-1; the D gene is possibly TRBD1 (6 bases). CDR3 loop: CASSPRTAMNTEAFF. Written as DNA, the CDR3 is TGTGCCAGCAGCCCGCGGACAGCAATGAACACTGAAGCTTTCTTT.